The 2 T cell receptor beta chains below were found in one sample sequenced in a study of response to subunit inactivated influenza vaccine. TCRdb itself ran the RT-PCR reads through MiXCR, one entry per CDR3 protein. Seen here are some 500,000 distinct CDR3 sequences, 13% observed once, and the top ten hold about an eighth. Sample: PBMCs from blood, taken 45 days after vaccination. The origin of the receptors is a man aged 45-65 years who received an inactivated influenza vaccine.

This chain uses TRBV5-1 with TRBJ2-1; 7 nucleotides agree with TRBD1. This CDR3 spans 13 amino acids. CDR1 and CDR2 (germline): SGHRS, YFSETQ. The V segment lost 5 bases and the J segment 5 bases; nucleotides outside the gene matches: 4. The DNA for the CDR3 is TGCGCCAGCAGGATGGGACAGAACAATGAGCAGTTCTTC. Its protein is CASRMGQNNEQFF.

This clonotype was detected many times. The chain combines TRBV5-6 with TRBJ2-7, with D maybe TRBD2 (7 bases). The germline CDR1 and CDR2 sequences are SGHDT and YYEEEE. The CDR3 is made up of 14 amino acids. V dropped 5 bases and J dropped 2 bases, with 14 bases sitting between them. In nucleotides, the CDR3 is TGTGCCAGCAGTTTAGGGGGGACTACCTACGAGCAGTACTTC. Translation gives CASSLGGTTYEQYF. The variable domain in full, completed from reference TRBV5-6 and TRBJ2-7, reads DAGVTQSPTHLIKTRGQQVTLRCSPKSGHDTVSWYQQALGQGPQFIFQYYEEEERQRGNFPDRFSGHQFPNYSSELNVNALLLGDSALYLCASSLGGTTYEQYFGPGTRLTVT.